These 16 T cell receptor beta chains originate from one sample sequenced in a study of blood T cell repertoires in COVID-19. Measured with immunoSEQ multiplex PCR; TCRdb has only the in-frame clones, and not every one. The data show under 200,000 clones, roughly 82% seen once. The sample comprised peripheral blood. These receptors were collected from a woman aged 55-70 years with COVID-19, enrolled during active disease.

The V call is TRBV30, the J call TRBJ2-1, with 7 nucleotides matching TRBD1. The CDR3 covers 15 residues. Germline V gene data show CDR1 as GTSNPN and CDR2 as SVGIG (reference sequence). Trimming at V came to 5 bases and at J to 5 bases, leaving 12 bases not matched to a gene. CDR3 sequence reads: CAWDRGGQGDNEQFF. The CDR3 coding sequence is TGTGCCTGGGATCGTGGGGGTCAGGGGGACAATGAGCAGTTCTTC.

V is TRBV5-1 and J is TRBJ1-4, with D tentatively TRBD1 (6 bases). This CDR3 is built from 17 residues. The germline V gene encodes CDR1 SGHRS and CDR2 YFSETQ. With 1 base removed from V and 0 bases from J, the gap between germline ends came to 13 bases. The CDR3 loop reads CASSLSGQHATNEKLFF. The CDR3 nucleotides are TGCGCCAGCAGCTTGTCAGGACAGCATGCAACTAATGAAAAACTGTTTTTT.

In this sample, this clone turned up once. The rearrangement links TRBV5-1 to TRBJ2-1; 9 bases line up with TRBD2. With 0 bases clipped from V and 5 bases from J, the junction kept 9 bases outside the gene matches. Germline CDR1 SGHRS, CDR2 YFSETQ. The CDR3 extends over 17 amino acids. CDR3 DNA: TGCGCCAGCAGCTTGGTGGGAAGCGGGAGGTCCCACAATGAGCAGTTCTTC. This sequence encodes CASSLVGSGRSHNEQFF. The full variable domain, rest sourced from reference TRBV5-1 and TRBJ2-1, is KAGVTQTPRYLIKTRGQQVTLSCSPISGHRSVSWYQQTPGQGLQFLFEYFSETQRNKGNFPGRFSGRQFSNSRSEMNVSTLELGDSALYLCASSLVGSGRSHNEQFFGPGTRLTVL.

The rearrangement uses TRBV27 and TRBJ2-7, with a tentative D call TRBD2 (6 bases). Germline assignment: CDR1 MNHEY and CDR2 SMNVEV (reference sequence). The CDR3 covers 14 residues. Trimming stripped 7 bases from V and 3 bases from J, with 16 bases between. The CDR3 coding sequence is TGTGCCAGCAAATTGGAGGGCGGATACTACGAGCAGTACTTC. As protein: CASKLEGGYYEQYF.

V and J are TRBV5-1 and TRBJ2-3; 8 bases are a match to TRBD2. Germline V gene sequence: CDR1 SGHRS, CDR2 YFSETQ. The CDR3 consists of 15 residues. V lost 4 bases, J lost 1 base, and 5 bases stayed unmatched. The CDR3: CASSEGLGGTDTQYF. The CDR3 bases are TGCGCCAGCAGCGAGGGACTAGGAGGCACAGATACGCAGTATTTT.

This chain connects TRBV6-5 to TRBJ2-1; D gene ambiguous. This CDR3 comprises 13 residues. The germline gives CDR1 MNHEY, CDR2 SVGAGI. V was clipped by 2 bases and J by 4 bases, with 6 bases between them. The CDR3 nucleotides read TGTGCCAGCAGTTACGGGCAGTACAATGAGCAGTTCTTC. It encodes CASSYGQYNEQFF.

The chain couples TRBV2 to TRBJ2-4, with 10 bases that match TRBD1. J lost 1 base, V lost 6 bases, and 9 bases had no gene match. Germline V gene sequence: CDR1 SNHLY, CDR2 FYNNEI. The CDR3 has 17 residues. Here the CDR3 reads CASSERQGARAKNIQYF. CDR3 DNA sequence: TGTGCCAGCAGCGAGAGACAGGGGGCGCGGGCCAAAAACATTCAGTACTTC.

The V and J genes are TRBV5-4 and TRBJ2-3; D might be TRBD2 (6 bases). From germline, CDR1 is SGHNT and CDR2 YYREEE (reference sequence). V was pared by 2 bases and J by 8 bases, with 18 bases between. The CDR3 is 15 residues long. CDR3 in DNA: TGTGCCAGCAGCTTCGGGACTCTGGTGGGGAGTACGCAGTATTTT. It specifies CASSFGTLVGSTQYF.

The DNA for the CDR3 is TGTGCCAGCAGTGAGGACAGGGGGAACTATGGCTACACCTTC. It encodes CASSEDRGNYGYTF. This rearrangement joins TRBV2 to TRBJ1-2, with TRBD1 matching 10 bases. Germline CDR1 SNHLY, CDR2 FYNNEI. The CDR3 contains 14 residues. The junction had 0 bases not matched to a gene; V was cut back by 3 bases and J by 2 bases. The entire variable domain, with the rest obtained from reference TRBV2 and TRBJ1-2, is as follows: EPEVTQTPSHQVTQMGQEVILRCVPISNHLYFYWYRQILGQKVEFLVSFYNNEISEKSEIFDDQFSVERPDGSNFTLKIRSTKLEDSAMYFCASSEDRGNYGYTFGSGTRLTVV.

The V call is TRBV7-8, the J call TRBJ2-7, with D perhaps matching TRBD2 (6 bases). Germline V gene data show CDR1 as SGHVS and CDR2 as FQNEAQ. V was shortened by 4 bases and J by 0 bases, with 10 bases between the two germline ends. This CDR3 has 14 amino acids. The CDR3 nucleotides are TGTGCCAGCAGCTCTAGCGTGAGCTCCTACGAGCAGTACTTC. Its translation: CASSSSVSSYEQYF.

The chain couples TRBV5-4 to TRBJ1-4; TRBD1 matches at 8 bases. Germline V gene lookup returns CDR1 SGHNT and CDR2 YYREEE (reference sequence). The CDR3 runs 15 residues. The junction had 3 bases not matched to a gene; V was cut back by 3 bases and J by 2 bases. CDR3 bases: TGTGCCAGCAGCTCACACAGGGGGACTAATGAAAAACTGTTTTTT. This codes for CASSSHRGTNEKLFF.

The V gene is TRBV5-1, the J gene TRBJ2-5, with no clear D. With 4 bases removed from V and 3 bases from J, the gap between germline ends came to 10 bases. CDR1 is SGHRS and CDR2 is YFSETQ in the germline V gene. This CDR3 comprises 13 residues. CDR3 protein: CASSRALEETQYF. As DNA, the CDR3 is TGCGCCAGCAGCCGCGCCTTAGAAGAGACCCAGTACTTC.

CDR3 region: CASRNRGGAGELFF. CDR3 nucleotide sequence: TGTGCCAGCAGAAACAGGGGGGGGGCCGGGGAGCTGTTTTTT. The genes are TRBV2 and TRBJ2-2; D possibly corresponds to TRBD1 (8 bases). The germline V and J ends were trimmed by 6 bases and 6 bases, with 14 bases remaining between them. The CDR3 is 14 residues long. Germline V lookup: CDR1 SNHLY, CDR2 FYNNEI.

The rearrangement uses TRBV7-8 and TRBJ1-5; 7 bases match TRBD1. Germline V CDR1 and CDR2: SGHVS, FQNEAQ. The junction had 1 base not matched to a gene; V was cut back by 0 bases and J by 2 bases. The CDR3 has 15 residues. The CDR3 here is CASSLATGGNQPQHF. The DNA for the CDR3 is TGTGCCAGCAGCTTAGCCACAGGGGGCAATCAGCCCCAGCATTTT.

This clone was detected a few times. CDR3 sequence reads: CASSQVRTSGHNEQFF. In nucleotides, the CDR3 is TGTGCCAGCAGCCAAGTTCGGACTAGCGGCCACAATGAGCAGTTCTTC. The chain employs TRBV3-1 (or the pseudogene TRBV3-2) and TRBJ2-1; 10 bases align to TRBD2. This CDR3 contains 16 residues. J was trimmed by 5 bases and V by 1 base; bases with no gene match: 5. Germline lookup yields CDR1 LGHDT and CDR2 YNNKEL (reference sequence).

This clone was counted a single time. CDR3: CSVELASGRPETQYF. CDR3 DNA: TGCAGCGTTGAATTGGCTAGCGGGAGGCCAGAGACCCAGTACTTC. The V gene is TRBV29-1, the J gene TRBJ2-5, with TRBD2 matching over 11 bases. Germline V gene data show CDR1 as SQVTM and CDR2 as ANQGSEA. The trim removed 2 bases at V and 4 bases at J, leaving 6 bases unmatched. This CDR3 is 15 amino acids long.